The clone carrying this T cell receptor (beta chain) was seen only a few times. Its target is unknown. These data come from a study of early T cells in non-severe SARS-CoV-2 infection. Looking at the study overall: Chains from this unsorted whole-blood bulk RNA could not be paired.

Separate cDNA molecules each had unique molecular identifiers attached to them. TCRdb passed the 5' RACE reads through MiXCR, listing each CDR3 protein once. This sample has under 30,000 distinct CDR3 sequences, with 4.5% found just once. This CDR3 has 15 amino acids. Germline CDR1 and CDR2: SGDLS and YYNGEE. Trimming took 0 bases from V and 9 from J; bases not matched to a gene: 6. Regarding the study as a whole: Comparison of clonotypes with VDJdb favored anti-spike CD8 responses while missing private and CD4 specificities.

The chain joins TRBV9 to TRBJ2-1, with 10 bases lining up with TRBD2. Sequencing used whole blood. The origin of this receptor is an adult who was a healthcare worker with PCR-confirmed SARS-CoV-2 infection or an uninfected control (not recorded which). CDR3 in amino acids: CASSVALAGAGEQFF. As DNA, the CDR3 is TGTGCCAGCAGCGTAGCTCTAGCGGGAGCCGGTGAGCAGTTCTTC.